This T cell receptor (beta chain) was recorded in a study of identical twins. Broader study findings: Twins' excess sharing was less marked for out-of-frame beta sequences. The authors noted that invariant MAIT and iNKT cells could partly confound zero-insertion analyses. Alpha sequences that were out-of-frame and twin-shared showed an excess of low generation probability.

TCRdb re-analysed the 5' RACE reads in MiXCR, keeping a single row per CDR3 protein. This sample has roughly 630,000 distinct CDR3 sequences, with about 7% found just once. About this clonotype: Its antigen is unknown.

The same data also went into a second study, on yellow fever vaccine responses in identical twins.

Sequencing was performed on PBMCs. The clonotype originates from a woman aged 18 to 35 in good health.

CDR3 sequence reads: CASSYSIDRGEQFF. The CDR3 coding sequence is TGTGCCAGCAGTTACTCGATTGACAGGGGTGAGCAGTTCTTC. The chain joins TRBV6-5 to TRBJ2-1; 8 nucleotides line up with TRBD1. Germline V gives CDR1 MNHEY, CDR2 SVGAGI. The CDR3 sequence is 14 residues long. V trimming: 0 bases; J trimming: 9 bases; junction bases outside the gene matches: 4.